One sample yielded the 12 T cell receptor beta chains listed below, sequenced in a study of blood T cell repertoires in COVID-19. TCRdb keeps only in-frame clones here, not all; method: immunoSEQ multiplex PCR. The data contain approximately 300,000 clones, about 84% of them seen just once; the ten biggest clones take up around 1.5%. The sample taken for sequencing was peripheral blood. The source of these receptors is a woman aged 45-65 years with acute or convalescent COVID-19.

V is TRBV3-1 (or the pseudogene TRBV3-2) and J is TRBJ2-2; 7 bases are shared with TRBD2. Germline V gene lookup returns CDR1 LGHDT and CDR2 YNNKEL (reference sequence). The CDR3 loop spans 14 amino acids. V trimming: 5 bases; J trimming: 5 bases; junction bases outside the gene matches: 5. Here the CDR3 reads CASSGLEKTGELFF. As DNA, the CDR3 is TGTGCCAGCAGCGGACTAGAAAAAACCGGGGAGCTGTTTTTT.

This clone was detected only a few times. This chain links TRBV7-2 with TRBJ2-2; 10 nucleotides align to TRBD1. This CDR3 is 16 amino acids long. CDR1 SGHTA and CDR2 FQGNSA come from the germline V gene. The ends lost 4 bases at V and 5 bases at J; junction bases unmatched: 7. CDR3: CASSSRTGGITGELFF. The CDR3 nucleotides read TGTGCCAGCAGCTCTCGGACAGGGGGGATAACCGGGGAGCTGTTTTTT.

CDR3 in amino acids: CASSLRTAREQYF. CDR3 coding DNA: TGTGCCAGCAGCCTACGGACAGCTCGCGAGCAGTACTTC. This chain connects TRBV28 to TRBJ2-7; tentatively, D is TRBD1 (6 bases). The germline CDR1 and CDR2 sequences are MDHEN and SYDVKM. The CDR3 spans 13 residues. Between the trimmed V and J ends, which lost 6 bases and 6 bases, there was a span of 15 bases. The full variable domain, in which reference TRBV28 and TRBJ2-7 provide the parts outside the CDR3, is DVKVTQSSRYLVKRTGEKVFLECVQDMDHENMFWYRQDPGLGLRLIYFSYDVKMKEKGDIPEGYSVSREKKERFSLILESASTNQTSMYLCASSLRTAREQYFGPGTRLTVT.

The gene calls are TRBV6-4 and TRBJ1-1, with 7 bases that match TRBD1. The CDR3 is 17 amino acids. CDR1 and CDR2 from the germline V gene are MRHNA and SNTAGT. The J segment lost 1 base and the V segment lost 5 bases, leaving 13 bases of the junction unmatched. The CDR3, as DNA: TGTGCCAGCAGTCCGACGCGGACAGGTGGGAAGAACACTGAAGCTTTCTTT. This encodes CASSPTRTGGKNTEAFF.

This chain connects TRBV27 to TRBJ1-5; D is perhaps TRBD1 (6 bases). This CDR3 region has 13 residues. Germline V gene data show CDR1 as MNHEY and CDR2 as SMNVEV (reference sequence). V lost 1 base to trimming and J lost 6 bases, with 7 bases between them. The CDR3 nucleotides read TGTGCCAGCAGTTTATTCAGGGGTCAGCCCCAGCATTTT. It encodes CASSLFRGQPQHF.

The J gene is TRBJ2-7, the V gene TRBV4-2, with D maybe TRBD2 (6 bases). Trimming removed 0 bases at V and 1 base at J, with 10 bases between. Germline CDR1 LGHNA, CDR2 YNFKEQ. CDR3 length: 15 residues. The CDR3 DNA is TGTGCCAGCAGCCAAGACGGAGGGAGATCCTACGAGCAGTACTTC. Translation gives CASSQDGGRSYEQYF.

This clone has more than one count but fewer than ten. The V and J genes are TRBV5-1 and TRBJ1-4; D not certain. CDR3 length equals 14 residues. Trimming took 3 bases from V and 2 from J, leaving 8 bases between them. Germline lookup yields CDR1 SGHRS and CDR2 YFSETQ. CDR3 region: CASSSTSTNEKLFF. In nucleotides, the CDR3 is TGCGCCAGCAGCTCGACTTCCACTAATGAAAAACTGTTTTTT.

This chain links TRBV18 with TRBJ2-5, with D possibly matching TRBD1 (7 bases). The CDR3 contains 15 residues. V was shortened by 6 bases and J by 4 bases, with 18 bases between the two germline ends. Germline V gene data show CDR1 as KGHSH and CDR2 as LQKENI. CDR3 in amino acids: CASSPQGGGRETQYF. The DNA of the CDR3 is TGTGCCAGCTCCCCTCAGGGGGGCGGCAGAGAGACCCAGTACTTC. Full variable domain (rest looked up from reference TRBV18 and TRBJ2-5): NAGVMQNPRHLVRRRGQEARLRCSPMKGHSHVYWYRQLPEEGLKFMVYLQKENIIDESGMPKERFSAEFPKEGPSILRIQQVVRGDSAAYFCASSPQGGGRETQYFGPGTRLLVL.

This clone was seen once. V is TRBV6-1 and J is TRBJ2-2, with D maybe TRBD1 (5 bases). V lost 5 bases, J lost 7 bases, and 14 bases lay in between. This CDR3 comprises 14 residues. Germline-derived CDR1 and CDR2 are MNHNS and SASEGT. The CDR3 loop reads CASSFSQGSGELFF. In DNA form, the CDR3 reads TGTGCCAGCAGTTTCAGTCAGGGTAGCGGGGAGCTGTTTTTT.

The chain uses TRBV10-3 and TRBJ2-5, with D perhaps TRBD2 (5 bases). This CDR3 region has 13 residues. The V gene lost 2 bases and the J gene lost 3 bases, with 7 bases spanning the gap. Germline-derived CDR1 and CDR2 are ENHRY and SYGVKD. For the CDR3, the DNA is TGTGCCATCAGTGAGGGAGGTGAAGAGACCCAGTACTTC. Encoded protein: CAISEGGEETQYF.

V is TRBV21-1 and J is TRBJ1-5; TRBD1, as called in the table, went unchecked against the DNA. TRBV21-1 is labeled a pseudogene. The CDR3 sequence is 19 residues long. The CDR3 region is CASSKEVSRGRWGNQPQHF. As DNA, the CDR3 is TGTGCCAGCAGCAAAGAAGTTTCGAGGGGGCGGTGGGGCAATCAGCCCCAGCATTTT.

V gene TRBV30 combines with J gene TRBJ2-5; D is uncertain. Per the germline V gene, CDR1 is GTSNPN and CDR2 is SVGIG (reference sequence). V lost 0 bases to trimming and J lost 5 bases, with 4 bases between them. The CDR3 length is 11 residues. Here the CDR3 reads CAWSVGETQYF. For the CDR3, the DNA is TGTGCCTGGAGTGTCGGTGAGACCCAGTACTTC. Full variable domain (remainder filled in from reference TRBV30 and TRBJ2-5): SQTIHQWPATLVQPVGSPLSLECTVEGTSNPNLYWYRQAAGRGLQLLFYSVGIGQISSEVPQNLSASRPQDRQFILSSKKLLLSDSGFYLCAWSVGETQYFGPGTRLLVL.